This is a list of T cell receptor beta chains from one sample in a study of CD8+ T cells in alopecia areata. Sequencing used immunoSEQ multiplex PCR; TCRdb keeps in-frame clones, though not all of them. This table holds some 200,000 clones, roughly 64% found once. The specimen was CD8+ T cells sorted from blood, collected at week 24, from a patient treated with tofacitinib. All receptors derive from a human donor with alopecia areata. Both conserved end residues are part of each CDR3. D genes are given only for firm matches. Clone sizes are given selectively: once, few, many, or a class where the clone is expanded.

once | TRBD1 | TRBJ1-1 | TRBV2 | CASRTEQGQGGNTEAFF | TGTGCCAGCAGGACAGAACAGGGGCAGGGTGGTAACACTGAAGCTTTCTTT
few | . | TRBJ2-1 | TRBV5-6 | CASSPVSSREQFF | TGTGCCAGCAGCCCGGTTTCTAGCAGGGAGCAGTTCTTC
. | . | TRBJ2-3 | TRBV2 | CASKDRSTDTQYF | TGTGCCAGCAAGGACCGCAGCACAGATACGCAGTATTTT
. | . | TRBJ1-6 | TRBV4-1 | CASNVGNSPLHF | TGCGCCAGCAACGTCGGGAATTCACCCCTCCACTTT
. | . | TRBJ1-2 | TRBV5-1 | CASSLASAVYGYTF | TGCGCCAGCAGCTTGGCCTCGGCAGTTTATGGCTACACCTTC
. | . | TRBJ1-1 | TRBV5-6 | CASSLGRGEAFF | TGTGCCAGCAGCTTGGGACGAGGTGAAGCTTTCTTT
few | TRBD1 | TRBJ1-6 | TRBV9 | CASSAGTGGSPLHF | TGTGCCAGCAGCGCCGGGACAGGGGGTTCACCCCTCCACTTT
once | . | TRBJ2-7 | TRBV30 | CAWMLGYEQYF | TGTGCCTGGATGTTAGGCTACGAGCAGTACTTC
few | . | TRBJ1-1 | TRBV6-1 | CASSEFGRMNTEAFF | TGTGCCAGCAGTGAATTTGGACGGATGAACACTGAAGCTTTCTTT
. | . | TRBJ2-7 | TRBV11-2 | CASSLEFGDSYEQYF | TGTGCCAGCAGCTTAGAATTCGGAGACTCCTACGAGCAGTACTTC
. | . | TRBJ2-2 | TRBV29-1 | CSVEMTGTGELFF | TGCAGCGTTGAGATGACAGGAACCGGGGAGCTGTTTTTT
. | TRBD1 | TRBJ1-5 | TRBV15 | CATSRPHRGAQPQHF | TGTGCCACCAGCAGACCCCACAGGGGGGCTCAGCCCCAGCATTTT
. | . | TRBJ1-2 | TRBV29-1 | CSVEGDGQGYYGYTF | TGCAGCGTTGAAGGAGATGGGCAGGGATACTATGGCTACACCTTC
. | TRBD2 | TRBJ2-3 | TRBV4-1 | CASSPNRGGTDTQYF | TGCGCCAGCAGCCCTAACCGGGGGGGCACAGATACGCAGTATTTT
. | TRBD1 | TRBJ1-6 | TRBV15 | CATSTRTGGNNSPLHF | TGTGCCACCAGCACAAGGACAGGGGGCAATAATTCACCCCTCCACTTT
. | TRBD1 | TRBJ2-7 | TRBV4-2 | CASSQGGDRPYEQYF | TGTGCCAGCAGCCAAGGAGGGGACAGACCCTACGAGCAGTACTTC
few | . | TRBJ2-7 | TRBV11-2 | CASSYSSGDPYEQYF | TGTGCCAGCAGTTACTCCTCCGGGGACCCCTACGAGCAGTACTTC
. | . | TRBJ2-7 | TRBV6-5 | CASSYSQGAEQYF | TGTGCCAGCAGTTATTCACAGGGTGCCGAGCAGTACTTC
few | . | TRBJ1-4 | TRBV2 | CASSEEKLFF | TGTGCCAGCAGTGAAGAAAAACTGTTTTTT
once | . | TRBJ2-5 | TRBV29-1 | CSVVWETQYF | TGCAGCGTTGTGTGGGAGACCCAGTACTTC
. | TRBD1 | TRBJ1-1 | TRBV7-9 | CASSSPQDRGAEAFF | TGTGCCAGCAGCTCGCCACAGGACAGGGGCGCAGAAGCTTTCTTT
. | . | TRBJ2-3 | TRBV19 | CARRHPDTQYF | TGTGCCAGGAGACACCCAGATACGCAGTATTTT